This TCR beta chain is from a study of blood T cell repertoires in COVID-19. The assay was immunoSEQ multiplex PCR, and TCRdb's table has in-frame clones only and misses some. The sample comprises about 93,000 clones, under 90% of which are singletons, and around 1.5% rests with the top ten. The CDR3 contains 18 residues. The trim removed 1 base at V and 1 base at J, leaving 11 bases unmatched. Germline V gene data show CDR1 as SGHVS and CDR2 as FNYEAQ. Input material: peripheral blood. This receptor was identified in a human donor with active COVID-19. The donor label of this sample is uncertain. V and J are TRBV7-6 and TRBJ1-1; 8 nucleotides agree with TRBD1. CDR3 in amino acids: CASSLGAGGPGTNTEAFF. The DNA for the CDR3 is TGTGCCAGCAGCTTAGGGGCAGGGGGCCCAGGGACGAACACTGAAGCTTTCTTT. Full variable domain (remainder filled in from reference TRBV7-6 and TRBJ1-1): GAGVSQSPRYKVTKRGQDVALRCDPISGHVSLYWYRQALGQGPEFLTYFNYEAQQDKSGLPNDRFSAERPEGSISTLTIQRTEQRDSAMYRCASSLGAGGPGTNTEAFFGQGTRLTVV.